This T cell receptor beta chain derives from a study of blood T cell repertoires in COVID-19. Study-wide background: Sites across the United States, Italy and Spain contributed samples from acute and convalescent COVID-19. Nucleic acid was either cDNA or gDNA, and it came from T cells, B-cell-depleted T cells, or PBMCs.

Germline loops: CDR1 SGHTA, CDR2 FQGTGA. The CDR3 is 14 residues long. V shed 0 bases and J shed 5 bases, with 7 bases lying between them. As handled by the study authors: Amplification of reference gene primers was used by the study to estimate nucleated cell counts. Generated by immunoSEQ multiplex PCR, the TCRdb table keeps only in-frame clones and is missing some. That table supplies the V and J calls and clone size; D and trimming were determined from the DNA. There are 170,000 or so clones in the sample; about four fifths occur only once, and more than 7.5% lies in the top ten. One Seattle source followed patients from active infection through their disease course.

The chain carries TRBV7-3 and TRBJ2-2; D remains unclear. The receptor's source is a woman in her 70s with COVID-19, enrolled during active disease. Input material: peripheral blood. As DNA, the CDR3 is TGTGCCAGCAGCTTAACTTTCGGGACCGGGGAGCTGTTTTTT. This gives the protein CASSLTFGTGELFF.